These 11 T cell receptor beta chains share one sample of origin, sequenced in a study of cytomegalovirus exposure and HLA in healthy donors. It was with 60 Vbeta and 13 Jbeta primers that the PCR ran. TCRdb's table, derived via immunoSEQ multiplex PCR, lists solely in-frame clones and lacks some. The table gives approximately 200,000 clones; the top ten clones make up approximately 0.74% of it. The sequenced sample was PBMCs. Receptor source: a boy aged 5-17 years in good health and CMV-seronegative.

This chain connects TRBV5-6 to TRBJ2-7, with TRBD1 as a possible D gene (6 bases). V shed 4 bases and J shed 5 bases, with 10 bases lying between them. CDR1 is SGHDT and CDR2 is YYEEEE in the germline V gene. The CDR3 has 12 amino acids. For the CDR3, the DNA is TGTGCCAGCAGCGCCAGGGGTAACGAGCAGTACTTC. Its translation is CASSARGNEQYF.

The CDR3 reads CASSEALAGVHNEQFF. The CDR3 DNA follows: TGTGCCAGCAGTGAAGCGCTAGCGGGGGTACACAATGAGCAGTTCTTC. The gene calls are TRBV25-1 and TRBJ2-1; TRBD2 matches 10 bases. The CDR3 runs to 16 residues. The germline gives CDR1 MGHDK, CDR2 SYGVNS. J gave up 5 bases and V 2 bases, and 6 bases lay outside the gene matches.

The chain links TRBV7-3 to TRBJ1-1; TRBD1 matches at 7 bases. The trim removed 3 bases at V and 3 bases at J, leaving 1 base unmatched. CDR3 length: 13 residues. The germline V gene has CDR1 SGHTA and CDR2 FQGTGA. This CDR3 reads CASSFDRDTEAFF. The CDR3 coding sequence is TGTGCCAGCAGCTTCGACAGGGACACTGAAGCTTTCTTT.

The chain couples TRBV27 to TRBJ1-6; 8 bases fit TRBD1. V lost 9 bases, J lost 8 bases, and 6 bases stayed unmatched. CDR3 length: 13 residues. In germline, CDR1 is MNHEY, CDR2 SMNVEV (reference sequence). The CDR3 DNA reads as TGTGCCAGTTCCGGGACAGGTTATTCACCCCTCCACTTT. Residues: CASSGTGYSPLHF.

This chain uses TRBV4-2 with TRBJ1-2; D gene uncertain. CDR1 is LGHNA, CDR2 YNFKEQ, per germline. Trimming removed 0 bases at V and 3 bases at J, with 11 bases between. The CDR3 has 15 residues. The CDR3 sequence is CASSQDTSYYYGYTF. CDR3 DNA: TGTGCCAGCAGCCAAGACACCTCCTACTACTATGGCTACACCTTC.

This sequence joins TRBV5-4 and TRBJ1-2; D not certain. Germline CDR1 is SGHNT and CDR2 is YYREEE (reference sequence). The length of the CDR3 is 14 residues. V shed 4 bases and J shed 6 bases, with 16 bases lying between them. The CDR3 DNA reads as TGTGCCAGCAGCCTAAAAACACGGACTGATGGCTACACCTTC. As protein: CASSLKTRTDGYTF.

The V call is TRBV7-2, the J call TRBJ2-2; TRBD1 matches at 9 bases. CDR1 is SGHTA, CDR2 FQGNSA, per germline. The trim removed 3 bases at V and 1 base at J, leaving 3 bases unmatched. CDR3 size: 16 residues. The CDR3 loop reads CASSFTGGLNTGELFF. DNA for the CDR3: TGTGCCAGCAGCTTCACAGGGGGCTTGAACACCGGGGAGCTGTTTTTT.

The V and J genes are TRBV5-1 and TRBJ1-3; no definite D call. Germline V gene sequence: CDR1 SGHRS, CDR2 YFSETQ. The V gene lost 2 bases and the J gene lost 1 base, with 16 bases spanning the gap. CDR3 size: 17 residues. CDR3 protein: CASSLIGPQGSGNTIYF. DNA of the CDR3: TGCGCCAGCAGCTTAATTGGGCCCCAAGGTTCTGGAAACACCATATATTTT.

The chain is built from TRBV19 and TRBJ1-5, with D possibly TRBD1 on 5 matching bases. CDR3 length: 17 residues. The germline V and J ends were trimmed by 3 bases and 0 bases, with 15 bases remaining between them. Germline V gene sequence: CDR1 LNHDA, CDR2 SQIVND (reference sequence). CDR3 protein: CASSINKGQASNQPQHF. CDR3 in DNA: TGTGCCAGTAGTATTAACAAGGGGCAGGCTAGCAATCAGCCCCAGCATTTT.

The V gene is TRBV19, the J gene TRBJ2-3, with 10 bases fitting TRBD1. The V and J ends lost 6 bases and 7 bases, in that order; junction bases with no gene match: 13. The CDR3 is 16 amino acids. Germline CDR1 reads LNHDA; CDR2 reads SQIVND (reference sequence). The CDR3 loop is CASRTEGTGAFHTQYF. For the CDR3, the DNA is TGTGCCAGTAGGACAGAGGGGACAGGGGCTTTTCATACGCAGTATTTT.

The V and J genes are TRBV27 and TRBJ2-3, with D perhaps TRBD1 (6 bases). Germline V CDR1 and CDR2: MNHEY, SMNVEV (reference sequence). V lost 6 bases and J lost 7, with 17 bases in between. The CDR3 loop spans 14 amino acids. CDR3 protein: CASSPGGQGNTQYF. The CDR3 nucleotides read TGTGCCAGCAGCCCAGGCGGCCAGGGGAATACGCAGTATTTT.